The sequence of this T cell receptor beta chain was determined in a study of PD-1 blockade in classical Hodgkin lymphoma. As for time point: cycle 4 day 1 (C4D1), after five to seven weeks of nivolumab. Each patient's relapse followed autologous stem cell transplantation, and brentuximab vedotin exposure varied. The CDR3 runs 14 residues. V lost 1 base to trimming and J lost 0 bases, with 5 bases between them. Germline V gene sequence: CDR1 SEHNR, CDR2 FQNEAQ (reference sequence). Produced via immunoSEQ multiplex PCR; TCRdb's table is partial and in-frame only. The sample includes some 58,000 clones, about 90% of them seen just once.

The origin of this receptor is a human donor with classical Hodgkin lymphoma. The gene calls are TRBV7-9 and TRBJ2-3; unclear D gene. The specimen comprised peripheral blood mononuclear cells (PBMCs), sampled before the fourth cycle of nivolumab. CDR3 DNA: TGTGCCAGCAGCTTAGAGTCTAGCACAGATACGCAGTATTTT. This sequence encodes CASSLESSTDTQYF.